The source of this T cell receptor (beta chain) is a study of T cell responses to AZD1222 COVID-19 vaccine. This clone has just one count. Produced via immunoSEQ multiplex PCR; TCRdb's table is partial and in-frame only. Here the sample spans some 130,000 clones, 90% to 95% being singletons. CDR1 and CDR2 from the germline V gene are MNHEY and SVGAGI. Trimming pared 9 bases from V and 1 base from J, leaving 10 bases between. The CDR3 runs to 13 residues. The source is an adult in good health. The source material was peripheral blood, sampled on day 0 of AZD1222 vaccination. The chain carries TRBV6-5 and TRBJ2-4, with D unresolved. CDR3 protein: CASTLGAKNIQYF. Here the CDR3 DNA reads TGTGCCAGTACCCTGGGGGCCAAAAACATTCAGTACTTC.